This TCR beta chain is drawn from a study of OX40 agonist ivuxolimab in advanced cancers. Across the whole study: Patients were given ivuxolimab, an antibody that agonizes OX40 (CD134). A history of anti-PD-1, anti-PD-L1 or anti-CTLA-4 therapy was acceptable, and about 40% had some. Partial responses occurred in Three dose-escalation patients, one with hepatocellular carcinoma and two with cutaneous melanoma.

The table lists this clone with a few counts. TCRdb's table, derived via immunoSEQ multiplex PCR, lists solely in-frame clones and lacks some. The sample has tens of thousands of clones; around 83% are singletons. Trimming cost V 0 bases and J 5 bases, with 13 bases left between them. Germline V lookup: CDR1 ENHRY, CDR2 SYGVKD. This CDR3 contains 15 residues. Sequencing used CD4+ or CD8+ T cells sorted from blood, obtained in a trial of the OX40 agonist ivuxolimab. The V call is TRBV10-3, the J call TRBJ1-1; D is undetermined. The source of this sequence is an adult with an advanced solid tumor such as melanoma, head and neck, liver or kidney cancer. DNA of the CDR3: TGTGCCATCAGTGAGTCCACCAGCTATGGGACTGAAGCTTTCTTT. Translating gives CAISESTSYGTEAFF.